This T cell receptor (beta chain) stems from a study of Graves' ophthalmopathy and Graves' hyperthyroidism (dated by TCRdb to about 2018). Study-wide context: Hyperthyroidism was defined as stable when no progression to ophthalmopathy occurred within 18 months of follow-up. The study used TCR beta repertoire signatures to distinguish Graves' ophthalmopathy from Graves' hyperthyroidism and to predict progression to ophthalmopathy. In total, over 130 blood samples were TCR-sequenced: 43 ophthalmopathy, roughly 80 hyperthyroidism and some 17 hyperthyroidism-to-ophthalmopathy patients. To explore V-J signatures distinguishing ophthalmopathy from hyperthyroidism, a discovery set of about 99 patients (around 42 ophthalmopathy, 57 stable hyperthyroidism) was enrolled. The independent validation cohort included 18 to 20 hyperthyroidism patients plus 17 patients who later progressed from hyperthyroidism to ophthalmopathy. In roughly 6 hyperthyroidism patients, T-cell repertoires of thyroid tissue and blood were compared. Following sample collection, hyperthyroidism patients were given methimazole at a starting dose of 30 mg daily, and ophthalmopathy patients were given high-dose intravenous methylprednisolone.

For repertoire sequencing, the TCR beta CDR3 regions were amplified from RNA transcripts. The first round of RT-PCR was done with HTBI primers and the Qiagen OneStep RT-PCR kit, and was followed by a second round of multiplex PCR, then size selection and purification. Libraries were sequenced on an Illumina HiSeq2000 using paired-end 100 bp reads. In the authors' own workflow: SOAPnuke was used to process the reads, throwing out any read that had adapters, had uncalled bases, had a mean Phred below 15, or lacked an exact constant-primer or identifier match. COPE v1.2.5 was used to merge the high-quality paired reads. Clonotypes were defined as unique nucleotide sequences and were aligned to IMGT TRB V, D and J references using MiTCR v1.1. The analysis was limited to V-J combinations with a frequency above 0.0001, which together covered roughly 99% of the repertoires. For each V-J combination, a TCR clonal expansion and chaos score was defined as the ratio of F50 clonal expansion to chaos observed in the TCRdist matrix. Welch's t-statistics and random forest were used to narrow the features down to approximately 13 V-J combinations, which were then fed into a naive Bayes classifier. The similarity between thyroid and blood repertoires was quantified using the Morisita-Horn index. TCRdb reprocessing: public reads trimmed at Q25 with fastp, clones called with MiXCR, in-frame beta chains kept. One record per CDR3 amino acid sequence lists the most common genes and DNA. It is TCRdb's table, rather than the study itself, that gives the V and J calls and clone size. The sample has over a million distinct CDR3 sequences on record, around a third of them singletons. Of the sample, 11% falls within the top ten clones.

Findings and caveats that apply to the study as a whole: Ophthalmopathy was separated from stable hyperthyroidism by the 13-signature model with about 90% sensitivity and about 83% specificity in cross-validation and with 80%/75% in the test set. No statistical method was used to predetermine the sample size, and group allocation was not hidden from the investigators. In validation, the model predicted ophthalmopathy progression with about 71% sensitivity and 72.22% specificity; some 13 predicted patients were CT-confirmed with GO in a median of approximately six months. Most expanded thyroid clonotypes with frequency above 0.001 were also detected in blood, suggesting blood repertoires may reflect the thyroid immune response.

The CDR3 contains 14 residues, cysteine and phenylalanine counted. Only the CDR3 DNA is retained, 42 bases long and in frame from the first base. CDR1 and CDR2, per the germline V gene, are MGHDK and SYGVNS. A distance of 17 bases separates the germline ends of V and J, which lose 6 bases and 5 bases respectively. Hyperthyroidism patients were newly diagnosed, were aged 18 to 65 years, and had a disease duration under 2 months. Patients with other autoimmune diseases, uncontrolled infections, pregnancy or lactation were excluded. Diagnosis was based on clinical symptoms, serum thyroxine, TRAb, thyroid ultrasound and orbital computed tomography. Total RNA was extracted using Trizol reagent, and RNA quality was checked on an Agilent 2100 Bioanalyzer. This clonotype has ten or more counts. Its antigen is still unknown. Base qualities are not at hand, and no much larger clone is one base apart.

The chain couples TRBV25-1 to TRBJ2-7, and the D gene may be TRBD1, 5 bases matching. This clonotype was sampled from an adult man with Graves' hyperthyroidism. Sequencing was performed on peripheral blood or thyroid tissue (not recorded which). Read as DNA, the sequence is TGTGCCAGCAGACCCCTCGGACAAGCCCACGAGCAGTACTTC. Translated, it gives CASRPLGQAHEQYF.